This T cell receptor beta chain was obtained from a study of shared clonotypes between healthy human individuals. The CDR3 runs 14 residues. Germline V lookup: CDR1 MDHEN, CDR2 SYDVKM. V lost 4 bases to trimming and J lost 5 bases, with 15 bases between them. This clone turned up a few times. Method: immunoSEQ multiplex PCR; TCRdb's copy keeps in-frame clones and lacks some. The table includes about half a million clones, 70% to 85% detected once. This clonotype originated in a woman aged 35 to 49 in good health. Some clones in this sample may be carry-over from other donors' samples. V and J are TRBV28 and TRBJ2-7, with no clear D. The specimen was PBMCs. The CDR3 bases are TGTGCCAGCAGTTCACCCGGCCAATCAGACGAGCAGTACTTC. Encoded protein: CASSSPGQSDEQYF.